This TCR beta chain was identified during a study of monozygotic twins with inflammatory bowel disease. Notes on the study in general: Discrimination among different T cell subtypes was not achievable. The data gave no support to a single strong IBD-associated signal or clonotype. Clonotype overlap with others was lower in IBD patients than in healthy twins, a difference that was greatest with disease activity.

TCRdb re-analyzed the 5' RACE reads; it lists each CDR3 protein once, without DNA. This table holds around 450,000 distinct CDR3 sequences. With regard to this clonotype: What it binds is not known.

Isolation of total RNA was performed on whole blood, with no prior T cell sorting. The CDR3 covers 15 residues. Germline V gene data show CDR1 as DFQATT and CDR2 as SNEGSKA (reference sequence). The specimen sequenced was blood. The chain links TRBV20-1 to TRBJ2-5; TCRdb gives TRBD2 as the D gene, but with no DNA this cannot be confirmed. The sequence came from a human donor with ulcerative colitis or Crohn's disease, or a healthy co-twin of an affected twin (not recorded which). CDR3 amino acids: CSARVSGGIPETQYF.